One sample yielded the 10 T cell receptor beta chains listed below, sequenced in a study of blood T cell repertoires in COVID-19. This table comes from immunoSEQ multiplex PCR, and its TCRdb copy is limited to in-frame clones, with some not included. The sample has about 150,000 clones, about nine tenths seen once; the top ten hold around 4.6%. The sequencing sample was made of peripheral blood. These receptors were collected from an older woman with active or convalescent COVID-19.

The chain recombines TRBV3-1 (or the pseudogene TRBV3-2) with TRBJ1-1; 8 positions agree with TRBD1. Germline CDR1 LGHDT, CDR2 YNNKEL (reference sequence). Trimming cost V 7 bases and J 4 bases; bases outside gene matches: 5. The CDR3 loop spans 13 amino acids. CDR3 coding DNA: TGTGCCAGCACCGTAACAGGGGGCACTGAAGCTTTCTTT. Residues: CASTVTGGTEAFF.

V usage is TRBV7-8 and J usage is TRBJ1-1, with TRBD1 identical over 7 bases. The V segment lost 5 bases and the J segment 5 bases; nucleotides outside the gene matches: 14. There are 16 residues in the CDR3. From germline, CDR1 is SGHVS and CDR2 FQNEAQ. CDR3 in amino acids: CASSPVLRDSGTEAFF. The CDR3 bases are TGTGCCAGCAGCCCAGTTCTCCGGGACAGTGGGACTGAAGCTTTCTTT. The full variable domain, with the rest looked up from reference TRBV7-8 and TRBJ1-1, is GAGVSQSPRYKVAKRGQDVALRCDPISGHVSLFWYQQALGQGPEFLTYFQNEAQLDKSGLPSDRFFAERPEGSVSTLKIQRTQQEDSAVYLCASSPVLRDSGTEAFFGQGTRLTVV.

Only a few counts were recorded for this clone. The chain carries TRBV19 and TRBJ1-4; 8 bases are a match to TRBD1. Germline CDR1 and CDR2: LNHDA and SQIVND (reference sequence). This CDR3 has 14 residues. V lost 9 bases, J lost 6 bases, and 9 bases stayed unmatched. This CDR3 is CASGEGQVDEKLFF. CDR3 sequence (DNA): TGTGCCAGCGGGGAGGGACAGGTGGATGAAAAACTGTTTTTT.

The chain employs TRBV9 and TRBJ2-5; D remains ambiguous. CDR1 and CDR2 (germline): SGDLS, YYNGEE. This CDR3 comprises 14 residues. The V gene lost 0 bases and the J gene lost 2 bases, with 8 bases spanning the gap. Here the CDR3 DNA reads TGTGCCAGCAGCGTAGCTTTGGCACAAGAGACCCAGTACTTC. It codes for CASSVALAQETQYF. The full variable domain, in which reference TRBV9 and TRBJ2-5 provide the parts outside the CDR3, is DSGVTQTPKHLITATGQRVTLRCSPRSGDLSVYWYQQSLDQGLQFLIQYYNGEERAKGNILERFSAQQFPDLHSELNLSSLELGDSALYFCASSVALAQETQYFGPGTRLLVL.

The V gene is TRBV3-1 (or the pseudogene TRBV3-2), the J gene TRBJ1-2; no firm D call. V dropped 3 bases and J dropped 4 bases, with 9 bases sitting between them. Per the germline V gene, CDR1 is LGHDT and CDR2 is YNNKEL (reference sequence). The CDR3 has 13 amino acids. The CDR3 region is CASSHIDFYGYTF. Written as DNA, the CDR3 is TGTGCCAGCAGCCATATAGATTTCTATGGCTACACCTTC.

The chain links TRBV7-9 to TRBJ1-2, with a possible D match to TRBD1 (5 bases). CDR1 is SEHNR, CDR2 FQNEAQ, per germline (reference sequence). Trimming removed 4 bases at V and 5 bases at J, with 14 bases between. The CDR3 length is 14 residues. As DNA, the CDR3 is TGTGCCAGCAGCTCCCTGACGGAGGGGTATGGCTACACCTTC. It codes for CASSSLTEGYGYTF.

This clone was seen once. The CDR3 spells CASSQTGRLNEQFF. CDR3 sequence (DNA): TGTGCCAGCAGTCAGACAGGGAGGTTGAATGAGCAGTTCTTC. The rearrangement uses TRBV2 and TRBJ2-1; perhaps TRBD1 as D (7 bases). V was pared by 5 bases and J by 7 bases, with 15 bases between. The CDR3 contains 14 residues. Germline CDR1 reads SNHLY; CDR2 reads FYNNEI.

V usage is TRBV6-2 or TRBV6-3 and J usage is TRBJ1-5, with 7 bases matching TRBD1. Unmatched junction bases numbered 7, after V lost 2 bases and J lost 3 bases. The CDR3 is 16 amino acids. From germline, CDR1 is MNHEY and CDR2 SVGEGT. The DNA of the CDR3 is TGTGCCAGCAGTTACGATCACAGGGGCACCAATCAGCCCCAGCATTTT. Amino acid sequence: CASSYDHRGTNQPQHF.

This clone was observed a few times. The chain joins TRBV7-8 to TRBJ1-2, with D tentatively TRBD1 (5 bases). The CDR3 runs 13 residues. Trimming shortened V by 5 bases and J by 6 bases, and 13 bases separated the two germline ends. In germline, CDR1 is SGHVS, CDR2 FQNEAQ. The CDR3 sequence is CASSRTAGNGYTF. CDR3 sequence (DNA): TGTGCCAGCAGCCGAACGGCAGGGAATGGCTACACCTTC.

The rearrangement joins TRBV3-1 (or the pseudogene TRBV3-2) to TRBJ1-1, with 9 bases lining up with TRBD1. The CDR3 loop spans 14 amino acids. Germline V gene sequence: CDR1 LGHDT, CDR2 YNNKEL (reference sequence). The V and J ends lost 3 bases and 3 bases, in that order; junction bases with no gene match: 2. This chain's CDR3 is CASSHRDRDTEAFF. The DNA for the CDR3 is TGTGCCAGCAGCCACAGGGACAGGGACACTGAAGCTTTCTTT.